This TCR beta chain was recovered during a study of OX40 agonist ivuxolimab in advanced cancers. Germline values: CDR1 SGDLS, CDR2 YYNGEE. The CDR3 sequence is 15 residues long. J gave up 8 bases and V 4 bases, and 10 bases lay outside the gene matches. The protocol was immunoSEQ multiplex PCR, while the TCRdb copy is restricted to in-frame clones and leaves out a portion. This table has about 82,000 clones, around four fifths appearing once. Findings and limits, study-wide: The average count of expanded clones was higher among CD8+ T cells than among CD4+. Clonal expansion by week 6 occurred in CD4+ and CD8+ blood T cells (at 0.1 to 3.0 mg/kg).

Samples were taken at baseline and on day 1 of cycles 4 and 7. On this clone: Its target is not known.

This rearrangement joins TRBV9 to TRBJ1-4, with TRBD1 matching 8 bases. The specimen comprised CD4+ or CD8+ T cells sorted from blood, sampled in a trial of the OX40 agonist ivuxolimab. The source of this sequence is an adult with an advanced solid tumor such as melanoma, head and neck, liver or kidney cancer. The CDR3 nucleotides read TGTGCCAGCAGCCCCCGGACAGGGAGAGGGGAAAAACTGTTTTTT. It encodes CASSPRTGRGEKLFF. The full variable domain, its missing parts supplied by reference TRBV9 and TRBJ1-4, is DSGVTQTPKHLITATGQRVTLRCSPRSGDLSVYWYQQSLDQGLQFLIQYYNGEERAKGNILERFSAQQFPDLHSELNLSSLELGDSALYFCASSPRTGRGEKLFFGSGTQLSVL.